This TCR beta chain is drawn from a study of T cells after somatic rescue of genetic block. This CDR3 has 15 amino acids. Trimming cost V 3 bases and J 7 bases; bases outside gene matches: 7. The germline V gene encodes CDR1 LNHDA and CDR2 SQIVND (reference sequence). Produced via immunoSEQ multiplex PCR; TCRdb's table is partial and in-frame only. The sample has around 100,000 clones; about 90% are singletons. The chain combines TRBV19 with TRBJ1-4; TRBD1 aligns across 8 bases. The sequenced material came from peripheral blood mononuclear cells (PBMCs). The sequence was obtained from a woman aged 18-30 years. As DNA, the CDR3 is TGTGCCAGTAGTATTACAGGGGGATCGACTGAAAAACTGTTTTTT. Protein product: CASSITGGSTEKLFF.